The T cell receptor (beta chain) under discussion was sequenced for a study of OX40 agonist ivuxolimab in advanced cancers. The wider study: While on treatment, patients had intravenous ivuxolimab at 0.01 to 10 mg/kg every 2 weeks.

This table comes from immunoSEQ multiplex PCR, and its TCRdb copy is limited to in-frame clones, with some not included. This sample has around 50,000 clones, with 85% to 90% found just once. This clone was recorded only once. CDR3 length: 12 amino acids. Germline V gene lookup returns CDR1 LGHNA and CDR2 YNFKEQ. Between the trimmed V and J ends, which lost 4 bases and 0 bases, there was a span of 3 bases. Source: CD4+ or CD8+ T cells sorted from blood, taken in a trial of the OX40 agonist ivuxolimab. The clonotype originates from an adult with an advanced solid tumor such as melanoma, head and neck, liver or kidney cancer. The chain has TRBV4-2 and TRBJ2-5; D gene unclear. The chain's CDR3 is CASSPDQETQYF. The DNA for the CDR3 is TGTGCCAGCAGCCCCGACCAAGAGACCCAGTACTTC.